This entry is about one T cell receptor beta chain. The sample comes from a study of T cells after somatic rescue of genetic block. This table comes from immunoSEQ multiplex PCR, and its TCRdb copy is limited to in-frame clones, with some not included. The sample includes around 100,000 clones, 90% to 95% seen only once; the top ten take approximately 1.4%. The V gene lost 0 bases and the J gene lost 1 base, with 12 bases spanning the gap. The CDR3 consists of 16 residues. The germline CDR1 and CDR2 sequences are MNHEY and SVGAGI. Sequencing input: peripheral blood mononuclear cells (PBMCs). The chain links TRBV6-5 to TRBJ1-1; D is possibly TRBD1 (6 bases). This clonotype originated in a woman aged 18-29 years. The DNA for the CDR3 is TGTGCCAGCAGTTACTCGCCAGGGGCCTCGAACACTGAAGCTTTCTTT. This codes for CASSYSPGASNTEAFF.